This T cell receptor (beta chain) was profiled in a study of Graves' ophthalmopathy and Graves' hyperthyroidism (dated by TCRdb to 2017 to 2018). Study-level background: Hyperthyroidism was defined as stable when no progression to ophthalmopathy occurred within 18 months of follow-up. In total, around 130 blood samples were TCR-sequenced: some 40 ophthalmopathy, roughly 80 hyperthyroidism and 17 hyperthyroidism-to-ophthalmopathy patients. Once sampling was done, hyperthyroidism patients were given methimazole at a starting dose of 30 mg daily, while ophthalmopathy patients were given high-dose intravenous methylprednisolone. To explore V-J signatures that distinguish ophthalmopathy from hyperthyroidism, a discovery set of about a hundred patients was enrolled, made up of 40 to 45 with ophthalmopathy and some 60 with stable hyperthyroidism. In about six hyperthyroidism patients, the T-cell repertoires found in thyroid tissue were compared with those found in blood. An independent validation cohort comprised roughly 20 hyperthyroidism patients and 15 to 17 patients who later progressed from hyperthyroidism to ophthalmopathy. To tell Graves' ophthalmopathy apart from Graves' hyperthyroidism, and to predict which patients would progress to ophthalmopathy, the study relied on TCR beta repertoire signatures.

This clonotype was picked up many times. This clone's antigen is unknown. Base qualities are not at hand, and no much larger clone is one base apart. Patients with hyperthyroidism were aged 18 to 65 years, had been newly diagnosed, and had a disease duration of less than 2 months. Anyone with other autoimmune diseases, uncontrolled infections, pregnancy or lactation was excluded from the study. Diagnosis relied on clinical symptoms, serum thyroxine, TRAb, thyroid ultrasound and orbital computed tomography. Trizol reagent was used to extract the total RNA, and its quality was then checked on an Agilent 2100 Bioanalyzer. What the authors observed across the whole study: Ophthalmopathy was separated from stable hyperthyroidism by the 13-signature model with 85% to 90% sensitivity and around 81% specificity in cross-validation and with 80%/75% in the test set. No statistical method was used to predetermine the sample size, and group allocation was not hidden from the investigators. In validation, the model predicted ophthalmopathy progression with nearly 71% sensitivity and 72% to 80% specificity; about a dozen predicted patients were CT-confirmed with GO in a median of 6.5 months. Most of the expanded thyroid clonotypes with a frequency above 0.001 were also detected in blood, and it was suggested that the thyroid immune response may be reflected by blood repertoires.

TCR beta CDR3 regions were amplified from RNA transcripts for repertoire sequencing. The first round of RT-PCR was done with HTBI primers and the Qiagen OneStep RT-PCR kit, and was followed by a second round of multiplex PCR, then size selection and purification. Libraries were sequenced paired-end with 100 bp reads on an Illumina HiSeq2000. The paper's processing steps were these. Reads were processed with SOAPnuke, discarding reads with adapters, uncalled bases, mean Phred below 15, or no exact constant-primer or identifier match. COPE v1.2.5 was used to merge high-quality paired reads. Each unique nucleotide sequence was treated as a clonotype, and MiTCR v1.1 was used to align the clonotypes to the IMGT TRB V, D and J references. The analysis was limited to V-J combinations with a frequency above 0.0001, which together covered approximately 99% of repertoires. A TCR clonal expansion and chaos score per V-J combination was defined as the ratio of F50 clonal expansion to chaos observed in the TCRdist matrix. Features were reduced by Welch's t-statistics and random forest to 10 to 15 V-J combinations, which fed a naive Bayes classifier. The similarity between thyroid and blood repertoires was quantified using the Morisita-Horn index. TCRdb's own reprocessing of the public reads used fastp at Q25 and MiXCR and kept productive beta chains. All rows with the same CDR3 protein become a single entry with the most common DNA and genes. TCRdb, rather than the study authors, made the V and J calls. The sample table contains some 1.1 million distinct CDR3 sequences; only one count was recorded for 35% to 40% of them. The top ten hold 8.5% to 14% of the sample.

This clonotype was sampled from an adult man with Graves' hyperthyroidism. The sequencing input was peripheral blood or thyroid tissue (not recorded which).

The CDR3 in this case is CASSSQGDTEAFF. In nucleotides, the sequence is TGTGCCAGCAGCTCACAGGGGGACACTGAAGCTTTCTTT. Rearrangement joined TRBV7-9 to TRBJ1-1, with 8 bases aligning to TRBD1. The junction shows trimming of 4 bases on V and 3 bases on J, and the gene matches do not reach 1 base of it. The germline V gene (reference sequence) sets CDR1 to SEHNR and CDR2 to FQNEAQ. The CDR3, cysteine through phenylalanine, is 13 amino acids long. Only the CDR3 DNA stays, 39 bases, in frame from base 1.